The source of this T cell receptor (beta chain) is a study of PD-L1 blockade in urothelial cancer. Profiled with immunoSEQ multiplex PCR; TCRdb holds only in-frame clones, not every one. The sample consists of 75,000 to 100,000 clones, over 80% of them appearing once. Germline assignment: CDR1 SEHNR and CDR2 FQNEAQ (reference sequence). The CDR3 consists of 14 residues. The V segment lost 5 bases and the J segment 5 bases; nucleotides outside the gene matches: 7. Time point specified: peripheral blood 6 weeks after treatment start. This chain links TRBV7-9 with TRBJ2-5, with TRBD1 matching over 8 bases. This TCR was recovered from a man aged 65 to 79 with urothelial cancer. The sequencing here drew on PBMCs, taken around atezolizumab (anti-PD-L1) treatment. The CDR3, as DNA: TGTGCCAGCAGCCTAGGACAGGGCATCGAGACCCAGTACTTC. It specifies CASSLGQGIETQYF. Complete variable domain (other parts from reference TRBV7-9 and TRBJ2-5): DTGVSQNPRHKITKRGQNVTFRCDPISEHNRLYWYRQTLGQGPEFLTYFQNEAQLEKSRLLSDRFSAERPKGSFSTLEIQRTEQGDSAMYLCASSLGQGIETQYFGPGTRLLVL.